The 21 T cell receptor beta chains below were found in one sample sequenced in a study of T-cell memory formation after mild COVID-19 (dated by TCRdb to the early 2020s). The library was prepared using 5' RACE. Sequencing instrument: Illumina NovaSeq 6000. TCRdb trimmed public reads at Q25 via fastp, called clones via MiXCR and kept in-frame beta chains. Every entry covers one CDR3 protein and lists the most common genes and DNA from its rows. This sample comprises about 130,000 distinct CDR3 sequences, about 6% of them detected only once. The biggest ten clones account for about 2.2% of the sample. The material sequenced was PBMCs or a T cell subset sorted from them (not recorded which). The receptors come from an adult woman who had mild COVID-19 (a few samples of this study predate the infection). The sample titles of this study are shuffled in the database, so cell type and time point are left out; the donor was told from shared clones.

The rearrangement uses TRBV10-3 and TRBJ2-7; 7 positions agree with TRBD2. CDR1 is ENHRY, CDR2 SYGVKD, per germline. V was pared by 4 bases and J by 7 bases, with 7 bases of the junction left unmatched. This CDR3 has 13 residues. The CDR3 DNA reads TGTGCCATCAGTGGAGCCATGGGAGGGGAGCAGTACTTC. This encodes CAISGAMGGEQYF.

This clonotype was seen a handful of times. The CDR3: CASSLVRVDEQYF. The CDR3 DNA sequence: TGTGCCAGCAGCTTAGTTCGAGTGGACGAGCAGTACTTC. This chain uses TRBV7-2 with TRBJ2-7; no clear D gene. Germline loops: CDR1 SGHTA, CDR2 FQGNSA. Trimming shortened V by 1 base and J by 5 bases, and 9 bases separated the two germline ends. The CDR3 extends over 13 amino acids.

The rearrangement uses TRBV3-1 and TRBJ2-5; weak D call: TRBD2 (6 bases). CDR3 length equals 12 residues. Trimming pared 7 bases from V and 5 bases from J, leaving 11 bases between. The germline CDR1 and CDR2 sequences are LGHDT and YNNKEL (reference sequence). The CDR3 reads CASKGRNETQYF. The DNA for the CDR3 is TGTGCCAGCAAAGGGAGGAATGAGACCCAGTACTTC.

The chain recombines TRBV20-1 with TRBJ1-5, with 8 bases aligning to TRBD1. The CDR3 runs to 15 residues. CDR1 and CDR2 (germline): DFQATT, SNEGSKA (reference sequence). V trimming: 4 bases; J trimming: 6 bases; junction bases outside the gene matches: 11. The CDR3 is CSAILTGEVSQPQHF. The CDR3 nucleotides read TGCAGTGCTATACTGACAGGGGAAGTTAGTCAGCCCCAGCATTTT.

The V call is TRBV7-2, the J call TRBJ2-7, with D perhaps assigned TRBD1 or TRBD2 (5 bases each). The CDR3 is made up of 14 amino acids. The V end lost 1 base, the J end lost 4 bases, and 11 bases lay between the germline ends. CDR1 SGHTA and CDR2 FQGNSA come from the germline V gene. CDR3 sequence (DNA): TGTGCCAGCAGCTTAGGCCGGGACGGGTACGAGCAGTACTTC. Its protein is CASSLGRDGYEQYF. The full variable domain, its missing parts supplied by reference TRBV7-2 and TRBJ2-7, is GAGVSQSPSNKVTEKGKDVELRCDPISGHTALYWYRQSLGQGLEFLIYFQGNSAPDKSGLPSDRFSAERTGGSVSTLTIQRTQQEDSAVYLCASSLGRDGYEQYFGPGTRLTVT.

This clonotype was detected ten times or more. CDR3: CASSSWTSGGAVLEQYF. CDR3 DNA: TGTGCCAGCAGCTCCTGGACTAGCGGGGGGGCCGTACTCGAGCAGTACTTC. The chain links TRBV7-6 to TRBJ2-7; 15 bases are a match to TRBD2. Germline V lookup: CDR1 SGHVS, CDR2 FNYEAQ. This CDR3 is 17 amino acids long. Unmatched junction bases numbered 10, after V lost 4 bases and J lost 6 bases.

This clonotype was observed a few times. The J gene is TRBJ2-7, the V gene TRBV7-9; 8 bases fit TRBD1. CDR1 SEHNR and CDR2 FQNEAQ come from the germline V gene (reference sequence). This CDR3 has 16 residues. Trimming removed 1 base from V and 6 bases from J; junction bases left unmatched: 11. The CDR3 sequence is CASSLVPAQGAGEQYF. The CDR3 DNA sequence: TGTGCCAGCAGCTTAGTTCCAGCCCAGGGGGCAGGCGAGCAGTACTTC.

This clonotype has more than one count but fewer than ten. The chain couples TRBV12-3 or TRBV12-4 to TRBJ2-7; TRBD1 matches 7 bases. With 5 bases clipped from V and 2 bases from J, the junction kept 12 bases outside the gene matches. CDR3 length equals 16 residues. The CDR3 sequence: CASSTGQKTNTYEQYF. The DNA of the CDR3 is TGTGCCAGCAGTACGGGACAGAAGACCAATACCTACGAGCAGTACTTC.

The rearrangement joins TRBV2 to TRBJ2-3; D is unclear. Germline CDR1 is SNHLY and CDR2 is FYNNEI. V dropped 9 bases and J dropped 0 bases, with 13 bases sitting between them. This CDR3 is 14 amino acids long. CDR3 sequence: CASCRRSSTDTQYF. The CDR3 coding sequence is TGTGCCAGTTGTCGACGGTCTAGCACAGATACGCAGTATTTT.

A few counts support this clonotype. V is TRBV5-5 and J is TRBJ1-3; D is uncertain. With 4 bases removed from V and 0 bases from J, the gap between germline ends came to 8 bases. Per the germline V gene, CDR1 is SGHKS and CDR2 is YYEKEE (reference sequence). CDR3 length equals 14 residues. The CDR3 here is CASSQFFSGNTIYF. CDR3 DNA sequence: TGTGCCAGCAGCCAATTCTTCTCTGGAAACACCATATATTTT.

This chain connects TRBV5-1 to TRBJ2-3; 7 bases agree with TRBD1. V lost 6 bases to trimming and J lost 1 base; unmatched junction nucleotides: 8. The CDR3 consists of 15 residues. Germline values: CDR1 SGHRS, CDR2 YFSETQ. This CDR3 is CASISGGLGTDTQYF. CDR3 coding DNA: TGCGCCAGCATCTCAGGGGGTTTGGGCACAGATACGCAGTATTTT.

In its sample, this clonotype was seen a few times. V and J are TRBV5-1 and TRBJ1-4, with 8 bases fitting TRBD1. This CDR3 is 14 amino acids long. With 1 base clipped from V and 8 bases from J, the junction kept 4 bases outside the gene matches. Per the germline V gene, CDR1 is SGHRS and CDR2 is YFSETQ. The CDR3 region is CASSLIGTGEKLFF. CDR3 in DNA: TGCGCCAGCAGCTTGATCGGGACAGGAGAAAAACTGTTTTTT.

Many counts were recorded for this clonotype. The chain carries TRBV20-1 and TRBJ1-1; D not certain. The germline CDR1 and CDR2 sequences are DFQATT and SNEGSKA (reference sequence). V was pared by 8 bases and J by 0 bases, with 10 bases between. The length of the CDR3 is 12 residues. The CDR3 nucleotides are TGCAGTCCCCACTTGATGAACACTGAAGCTTTCTTT. Protein: CSPHLMNTEAFF.

The rearrangement joins TRBV24-1 to TRBJ2-3; D remains ambiguous. The V and J ends lost 5 bases and 1 base respectively, with 9 bases between them. Germline values: CDR1 KGHDR, CDR2 SFDVKD. This CDR3 is 14 amino acids long. The CDR3 DNA is TGTGCCACCAGTGTAAGGGAAGGCACAGATACGCAGTATTTT. It is translated as CATSVREGTDTQYF.

This clonotype was picked up a small number of times. CDR3 sequence reads: CSVEPGASNEQFF. The CDR3 DNA reads as TGCAGCGTGGAACCCGGAGCTTCGAATGAGCAGTTCTTC. The chain has TRBV29-1 and TRBJ2-1; D uncertain. CDR1 is SQVTM, CDR2 ANQGSEA, per germline. The V end was cut by 6 bases, the J end by 7 bases, with 16 bases between. This CDR3 has 13 residues.

This clonotype has a handful of counts. The gene calls are TRBV29-1 and TRBJ2-3, with a possible D match to TRBD2 (6 bases). V was cut by 7 bases and J by 5 bases, with 16 bases left in between. The length of the CDR3 is 13 residues. The germline V gene encodes CDR1 SQVTM and CDR2 ANQGSEA. The CDR3 coding sequence is TGCAGCGCCACAGCCCCCGGGAGAGATACGCAGTATTTT. It yields the protein CSATAPGRDTQYF.

The J gene is TRBJ2-1, the V gene TRBV11-1, with D tentatively TRBD2 (6 bases). CDR3 size: 14 residues. Trimming removed 5 bases from V and 9 bases from J, with 17 bases in between. The germline gives CDR1 SGHAT, CDR2 FQDESV (reference sequence). The CDR3: CASSAGLLPSEQFF. The CDR3 nucleotides read TGTGCCAGCAGCGCGGGACTCCTCCCCAGTGAGCAGTTCTTC.

This chain connects TRBV12-3 or TRBV12-4 to TRBJ2-5; TRBD2 matches at 9 bases. The CDR3 covers 15 residues. J lost 5 bases, V lost 6 bases, and 10 bases had no gene match. CDR3 protein: CASSPLGAGGETQYF. CDR3 DNA: TGTGCCAGCAGCCCCTTAGGAGCGGGAGGTGAGACCCAGTACTTC.

This sequence joins TRBV6-2 or TRBV6-3 and TRBJ2-2; D remains ambiguous. CDR3 size: 15 residues. V was shortened by 2 bases and J by 8 bases, with 15 bases between the two germline ends. Germline values: CDR1 MNHEY, CDR2 SVGEGT. CDR3 bases: TGTGCCAGCAGTTACCGCATCAACCGAGGTGGGGAGCTGTTTTTT. It yields the protein CASSYRINRGGELFF.

The rearrangement uses TRBV20-1 and TRBJ1-1, with D uncertain. The CDR3 extends over 14 amino acids. Deletions cut 6 bases from V and 2 bases from J, with 16 bases between. Germline assignment: CDR1 DFQATT and CDR2 SNEGSKA (reference sequence). CDR3 DNA sequence: TGCAGTGCCCGGGGTGGTAAGGGTAACACTGAAGCTTTCTTT. Amino acid sequence: CSARGGKGNTEAFF.

This clonotype occurred a few times. This sequence joins TRBV20-1 and TRBJ2-3; 13 nucleotides agree with TRBD2. The V gene end was trimmed by 6 bases and the J gene end by 2 bases; junction bases not matched to a gene: 11. This CDR3 region has 17 residues. Germline lookup yields CDR1 DFQATT and CDR2 SNEGSKA (reference sequence). This chain's CDR3 is CSASSLGLAGTTDTQYF. CDR3 nucleotides: TGCAGTGCCTCAAGTCTGGGACTAGCGGGGACCACAGATACGCAGTATTTT.